These 29 T cell receptor beta chains originate from one sample sequenced in a study of CD4 and CD8 cells across lung adenocarcinoma regions. TCRdb passed the PCR reads through MiXCR, listing each CDR3 protein once. The sample comprises about 27,000 distinct CDR3 sequences, 50% to 55% of which are singletons, and 40% to 50% rests with the top ten. Sequenced input: CD8+ T cells from the center of a lung tumor. All receptors come from a male donor with lung adenocarcinoma. The CD4 and CD8 labels of this study may be unreliable.

With respect to this clonotype: One end of the junction varies from germline; a read error may be responsible. The chain uses TRBV7-2 and TRBJ2-5; D tentatively reads TRBD1 or TRBD2 (5 bases each). Germline V gene data show CDR1 as SGHTA and CDR2 as FQGNSA. This CDR3 is 15 amino acids long. The CDR3 here is CARSLGAGDPDTQYF. DNA for the CDR3: TGTGCCAGGAGCTTAGGGGCGGGTGACCCAGATACGCAGTACTTT.

Only one count was recorded for this clonotype. The chain links TRBV10-2 to TRBJ2-3; tentative D call: TRBD2 (6 bases). This CDR3 contains 12 residues. Germline lookup yields CDR1 WSHSY and CDR2 SAAADI. CDR3 amino acids: CAGRCTKNTQYF. In DNA form, the CDR3 reads TGCGCGGGGAGGTGCACCAAAAATACGCAGTATTTT.

This clonotype was detected only a few times. The rearrangement uses TRBV6-1 and TRBJ2-5; possible D gene TRBD1, 6 bases. Germline V gives CDR1 MNHNS, CDR2 SASEGT. The CDR3 has 16 amino acids. Trimming took 8 bases from V and 8 from J, leaving 27 bases between them. This CDR3 is CASGGAGTRDGDTQYF. CDR3 coding DNA: TGTGCCAGCGGGGGAGCCGGGACACGGGACGGGGATACCCAGTACTTC.

Concerning this clonotype itself: Mismatch with germline at one junction end may stem from a read error. V gene TRBV6-1 combines with J gene TRBJ2-3; tentatively, D is TRBD1 or TRBD2 (5 bases each). Germline CDR1 MNHNS, CDR2 SASEGT. The CDR3 contains 16 residues. The CDR3, as DNA: TGTGCCAGCAGGGAGGCCGGGGCACGGGATGAGGATACCCAGTATTTC. Translating it yields CASREAGARDEDTQYF.

The rearrangement joins TRBV7-3 to TRBJ2-7; TRBD1 matches 8 bases. The CDR3 length is 13 residues. After removal of 5 bases from V and 3 bases from J, the junction contained 3 bases not matched to a gene. Germline CDR1 SGHTA, CDR2 FQGTGA. The CDR3 reads CASSIGQGYEQYF. The CDR3 nucleotides are TGTGCCAGCAGCATTGGACAGGGCTACGAGCAGTACTTC.

CDR3 loop: CASSVAGLGAKDTQYF. The CDR3 coding sequence is TGTGCCAGCAGCGTCGCGGGGCTGGGGGCCAAAGATACGCAGTACTTC. J is TRBJ2-4 and V is TRBV6-1; perhaps D is TRBD1 or TRBD2 (6 bases each). In germline, CDR1 is MNHNS, CDR2 SASEGT. V gave up 6 bases and J gave up 13 bases, with 28 bases separating them. There are 16 residues in the CDR3.

Concerning this clonotype itself: One junction end does not reproduce the germline sequence, and a read error may be involved. The chain has TRBV27 and TRBJ2-3; D unclear. The CDR3 runs to 16 residues. Germline assignment: CDR1 MNHEY and CDR2 SMNVEV (reference sequence). CDR3 sequence reads: CASSLSVRLVINTQYF. The CDR3 DNA reads TGTGCCAGCAGTTTATCGGTTCGGTTAGTCATAAATACGCAGTATTTC.

This clonotype has only a few counts. A much larger clone lies a single base off, so this may be a read error. The rearrangement uses TRBV10-3 and TRBJ2-1; the D is unclear. Germline CDR1 reads ENHRY; CDR2 reads SYGVKD. With 3 bases removed from V and 13 bases from J, the gap between germline ends came to 22 bases. The CDR3 has 15 residues. Here the CDR3 DNA reads TGTGCCATCAGTGACTTCGGGTCTACTCAAGAGACCCAGTTCTTC. It encodes CAISDFGSTQETQFF.

The chain combines TRBV6-1 with TRBJ1-6, with 7 bases matching TRBD1. Per the germline V gene, CDR1 is MNHNS and CDR2 is SASEGT. V shed 6 bases and J 6 bases; nucleotides not matched to a gene: 5. The CDR3 is 14 residues long. CDR3 residues: CASSRQGSNSPLHF. CDR3 DNA sequence: TGTGCCAGCAGCCGACAGGGAAGTAATTCACCCCTCCACTTT.

V and J are TRBV6-5 and TRBJ2-2, with D possibly TRBD2 on 6 matching bases. V lost 1 base, J lost 0 bases, and 6 bases lay in between. The length of the CDR3 is 15 residues. Per the germline V gene, CDR1 is MNHEY and CDR2 is SVGAGI. CDR3 in amino acids: CASSYWGANTGELFF. In nucleotides, the CDR3 is TGTGCCAGCAGTTACTGGGGGGCGAACACCGGGGAGCTGTTTTTT.

CDR3 sequence: CGGGRGGRITETQYF. The CDR3 DNA follows: TGCGGCGGGGGTCGGGGGGGCCGGATCACAGAGACCCAGTACTTC. The chain couples TRBV10-2 to TRBJ2-5; TRBD2 aligns across 8 bases. There are 15 residues in the CDR3. CDR1 is WSHSY, CDR2 SAAADI, per germline.

CDR3: CASREGLGEQYF. CDR3 bases: TGTGCCAGCAGAGAAGGACTTGGCGAGCAGTACTTC. The chain combines TRBV12-3 or TRBV12-4 with TRBJ2-1, with a weak D call TRBD2 (5 bases). The last part of the DNA fits TRBJ2-7 better; the J call may be wrong. The CDR3 is 12 amino acids.

This clonotype was seen only once. The junction departs from germline at one end; a sequencing error may be responsible. V and J are TRBV6-1 and TRBJ2-4; D is unclear. The CDR3 runs to 17 residues. Germline V lookup: CDR1 MNHNS, CDR2 SASEGT. For the CDR3, the DNA is TGTGCCAGCAGTGAAGCGCCGGCGCTGGGCTCCAAAAACACGCAGTACTTT. It specifies CASSEAPALGSKNTQYF.

This clonotype has a count of ten or more. The V and J genes are TRBV7-8 and TRBJ1-1; TRBD1 matches at 9 bases. CDR3 length: 15 amino acids. Germline assignment: CDR1 SGHVS and CDR2 FQNEAQ. After removal of 1 base from V and 11 bases from J, the junction contained 11 bases not matched to a gene. The CDR3 bases are TGTGCCAGCAGCTTAGTACTCTCCGGGACAGGGAGTGCTTTCTTT. Protein sequence: CASSLVLSGTGSAFF.

This clonotype was seen a handful of times. The gene calls are TRBV14 and TRBJ2-3; tentatively, D is TRBD2 (5 bases). Trimming shortened V by 6 bases and J by 6 bases, and 10 bases separated the two germline ends. Germline lookup yields CDR1 SGHDN and CDR2 FVKESK. The CDR3 length is 12 residues. The CDR3 protein is CASSSGFDTQYF. The CDR3, as DNA: TGTGCCAGCAGTTCGGGATTTGATACGCAGTATTTT. Together with reference TRBV14 and TRBJ2-3, the CDR3 gives the full variable domain: EAGVTQFPSHSVIEKGQTVTLRCDPISGHDNLYWYRRVMGKEIKFLLHFVKESKQDESGMPNNRFLAERTGGTYSTLKVQPAELEDSGVYFCASSSGFDTQYFGPGTRLTVL.

This clonotype was recorded many times. The chain joins TRBV11-3 to TRBJ2-1, with 8 bases fitting TRBD2. CDR1 SGHNT and CDR2 YENEEA come from the germline V gene. The V and J ends lost 0 bases and 4 bases, in that order; junction bases with no gene match: 5. This CDR3 has 16 amino acids. CDR3 residues: CASSLEGASGYNEQFF. The DNA for the CDR3 is TGTGCCAGCAGCTTAGAGGGGGCTAGCGGGTACAATGAGCAGTTCTTC.

The table lists this clonotype with many counts. The chain has TRBV10-3 and TRBJ1-1; D gene uncertain. Germline CDR1 and CDR2: ENHRY and SYGVKD. The CDR3 loop spans 12 amino acids. V lost 10 bases and J lost 1, with 10 bases in between. The CDR3 spells CATQVGNTEAFF. DNA of the CDR3: TGTGCCACTCAGGTCGGGAACACTGAAGCTTTCTTT.

This clonotype was detected only a few times. This chain links TRBV9 with TRBJ2-1; 11 bases map to TRBD2. V gave up 1 base and J gave up 10 bases; unmatched junction bases: 4. Germline-derived CDR1 and CDR2 are SGDLS and YYNGEE. The CDR3 is made up of 14 amino acids. In DNA form, the CDR3 reads TGTGCCAGCAGCGTAATAGCGGGAGGGAAGGAGCAGTTCTTC. Translated: CASSVIAGGKEQFF.

The J gene is TRBJ2-1, the V gene TRBV27; 10 bases are shared with TRBD2. The J call may not be correct, given that the DNA end is closer to TRBJ2-7. The CDR3 totals 14 residues. Germline assignment: CDR1 MNHEY and CDR2 SMNVEV (reference sequence). DNA of the CDR3: TGTGCCAGCATAGCTAGCGGGAGTTGGAACGAGCAGTACTTC. Its protein product is CASIASGSWNEQYF.

Of note for this clonotype: At one of its ends the junction is not consistent with the germline gene, which may arise from a read error. The rearrangement uses TRBV10-1 and TRBJ2-4; 7 bases line up with TRBD2. Per the germline V gene, CDR1 is WNHNN and CDR2 is SYGVQD (reference sequence). The CDR3 is made up of 18 amino acids. The CDR3 spells CASSEAVGGWCAQNTQYF. The CDR3 DNA reads as TGCGCCAGCAGTGAGGCCGTGGGGGGGTGGTGTGCCCAAAACACTCAGTACTTC.

With regard to this clonotype: An end of the junction differs from the germline gene, which may be a read error. The V gene is TRBV7-2, the J gene TRBJ2-3; a possible D gene is TRBD2 (7 bases). The CDR3 covers 15 residues. Looked up from germline, CDR1 is SGHTA and CDR2 is FQGNSA. CDR3 bases: TGTGCCGGGGGCGGCGGGGGCGGTGAGGGAGATACGCAGTACTTT. Amino acid sequence: CAGGGGGGEGDTQYF.

Worth noting for this clonotype: The germline gene is not matched at one end of the junction; a read error may be the cause. The rearrangement uses TRBV6-1 and TRBJ2-2; D is unresolved. This CDR3 is built from 15 residues. CDR1 and CDR2 from the germline V gene are MNHNS and SASEGT. CDR3 coding DNA: TGTGCCAGCAGCGGACGGCCGGTTGGCACAGATACGCTGTATTTT. Protein product: CASSGRPVGTDTLYF.

This clonotype was observed at least ten times. This may be a read error, as it is one base from a much larger clone. The chain recombines TRBV6-1 with TRBJ2-1; unclear D gene. Near its end, the DNA agrees better with TRBJ2-7, so the J call may be wrong. The CDR3 length is 16 residues. Per germline, CDR1 MNHNS and CDR2 SASEGT. The CDR3 here is CASSEWPDGSIYEQYF. CDR3 DNA sequence: TGTGCCAGCAGTGAATGGCCTGACGGATCGATCTATGAGCAGTACTTC.

This clonotype was seen repeatedly, ten times or more. The rearrangement uses TRBV6-5 and TRBJ2-4; 14 bases are shared with TRBD2. This CDR3 comprises 19 residues. The germline CDR1 and CDR2 sequences are MNHEY and SVGAGI. The J segment lost 0 bases and the V segment lost 6 bases, leaving 10 bases of the junction unmatched. CDR3: CASRPTSGRGGGAKNIQYF. The CDR3 DNA reads as TGTGCCAGCAGGCCGACTAGCGGGAGGGGTGGGGGAGCCAAAAACATTCAGTACTTC.

This clonotype was seen a few times. The chain employs TRBV6-1 and TRBJ2-1, with TRBD1 matching 7 bases. Germline assignment: CDR1 MNHNS and CDR2 SASEGT. After removal of 8 bases from V and 1 base from J, the junction contained 17 bases not matched to a gene. This CDR3 has 18 residues. CDR3 region: CASQGGTGAYSSYNEQFF. The CDR3 region has the DNA TGTGCCAGCCAAGGGGGAACAGGGGCCTATAGTTCCTACAATGAGCAGTTCTTC.

This clonotype has ten or more counts. The chain has TRBV10-1 and TRBJ2-3; tentative D call: TRBD1 (5 bases). The germline CDR1 and CDR2 sequences are WNHNN and SYGVQD (reference sequence). The CDR3 loop spans 14 amino acids. V was clipped by 6 bases and J by 6 bases, with 16 bases between them. The CDR3 DNA sequence: TGCGCCAGCAGCCGACAGATTATCCCGGATACGCAGTATTTT. Protein product: CASSRQIIPDTQYF.

In this sample, this clonotype turned up a few times. The chain links TRBV6-1 to TRBJ2-2, with TRBD2 matching over 8 bases. The germline V gene encodes CDR1 MNHNS and CDR2 SASEGT. This CDR3 is 13 amino acids long. The ends lost 7 bases at V and 7 bases at J; junction bases unmatched: 5. The DNA of the CDR3 is TGTGCCAGCAACAAGCGGGAGTACGGGGAGCTGTTTTTT. Translating gives CASNKREYGELFF.

Details on this clonotype: The germline gene is not matched at one end of the junction; a read error may be the cause. The chain has TRBV6-1 and TRBJ2-3; possibly TRBD2 for D (6 bases). The CDR3 sequence is 16 residues long. Germline CDR1 reads MNHNS; CDR2 reads SASEGT. The CDR3 sequence: CASSDAGLGAKDMQYF. CDR3 nucleotide sequence: TGTGCCAGCAGTGACGCGGGGCTGGGAGCTAAGGACATGCAGTATTTC.

The chain joins TRBV10-3 to TRBJ2-3; weak D call: TRBD1 (5 bases). The J call may be in error: the DNA end matches TRBJ2-7 better. CDR1 and CDR2 from the germline V gene are ENHRY and SYGVKD. The CDR3 totals 14 residues. CDR3 in DNA: TGTGCCATCAGTGACAGGTCAGGGCCAGATACGCAGTACTTC. Translating gives CAISDRSGPDTQYF.